This TCR beta chain comes out of a study of type 1 regulatory T cells. Study information: This in vitro CD4 product, T-allo10, is enriched for Tr1 cells and alloantigen-specific.

The CDR3 contains 12 residues. Trimming removed 5 bases from V and 3 bases from J, with 8 bases in between. The germline V gene has CDR1 MNHEY and CDR2 SVGEGT. TCRdb processed the reads anew with MiXCR; each CDR3 protein has one entry. Found here are approximately 45,000 distinct CDR3 sequences, 10% to 15% of them singletons; the top ten hold 6.5% to 9%. This clonotype was counted between two and nine times. Its matching antigen is unknown. Sequencing used cultured non-Tr1 T cells, either the whole culture or a sorted T cell fraction (not recorded which). V and J are TRBV6-2 or TRBV6-3 and TRBJ2-7; D uncertain. The sequence derives from a human donor in good health. CDR3 DNA sequence: TGTGCCAGCAGTACAGTGAACTACGAGCAGTACTTC. Translated, it gives CASSTVNYEQYF.